These 21 T cell receptor beta chains were all obtained from the same sample, sequenced in a study of regulatory T cells in long-lasting Graves disease. The time point denotes: newly diagnosed GD, antithyroid drugs for less than 3 months. PBMC-derived RNA was used for the TCR library. CDR3-region Arm-PCR and iRepertoire HTBI primers produced the TCR beta libraries. TCRdb passed the multiplex PCR reads through MiXCR, listing each CDR3 protein once. Of 200,000 to 300,000 distinct CDR3 sequences detected, 20% appear once; the ten largest clones hold approximately 15%. Sequenced material: peripheral blood mononuclear cells (PBMCs), taken at new diagnosis, from a patient treated with antithyroid drugs. These receptor sequences come from a female donor with Graves disease.

This clonotype was picked up many times. The chain recombines TRBV18 with TRBJ2-7; the match to TRBD1 covers 8 bases. Germline V CDR1 and CDR2: KGHSH, LQKENI. CDR3 length: 12 amino acids. J was trimmed by 7 bases and V by 3 bases; bases with no gene match: 2. CDR3 DNA: TGTGCCAGCTCACCTCGACAGGGGGAGCAGTACTTC. Translation gives CASSPRQGEQYF.

A note on this clonotype: A single base separates this from a much larger clone, so it may be a read error. The chain uses TRBV29-1 and TRBJ2-2, with unresolved D. The CDR3 loop spans 12 amino acids. V was pared by 3 bases and J by 8 bases, with 10 bases between. Per germline, CDR1 SQVTM and CDR2 ANQGSEA. Written as DNA, the CDR3 is TGCAGCGTTGACACTCGTGTGGGGGAGCTGTTTTTT. Translated, it gives CSVDTRVGELFF.

This clonotype has at least ten counts. This chain uses TRBV7-9 with TRBJ2-7; D not certain. The germline V gene has CDR1 SEHNR and CDR2 FQNEAQ (reference sequence). Trimming shortened V by 5 bases and J by 0 bases, and 8 bases separated the two germline ends. The CDR3 has 13 amino acids. The CDR3 DNA is TGTGCCAGCAGCCCAGACATCTCCTACGAGCAGTACTTC. Residues: CASSPDISYEQYF.

V usage is TRBV5-1 and J usage is TRBJ2-7; 8 bases match TRBD2. Looked up from germline, CDR1 is SGHRS and CDR2 is YFSETQ. This CDR3 has 15 amino acids. Germline trimming cut 0 bases from V and 5 bases from J; bases unmatched to any gene: 7. The CDR3 DNA reads TGCGCCAGCAGCTTGGCCTCAGCGGGAGTCCACGAGCAGTACTTC. As protein: CASSLASAGVHEQYF.

To note about this clonotype: A far more abundant clone sits one base away, making this likely a read error. The V call is TRBV19, the J call TRBJ2-1, with 8 bases lining up with TRBD1. This CDR3 spans 17 amino acids. Per the germline V gene, CDR1 is LNHDA and CDR2 is SQIVND (reference sequence). The junction had 18 bases not matched to a gene; V was cut back by 4 bases and J by 10 bases. CDR3 DNA: TGTGCCAGTAGTACCGGATGGGCAGGGGGCAGACCCTACGAGCAGTTCTTC. This codes for CASSTGWAGGRPYEQFF.

The sample holds a few counts of this clonotype. The rearrangement joins TRBV28 to TRBJ1-5; TRBD1 might be the D (6 bases). Trimming stripped 6 bases from V and 3 bases from J, with 9 bases between. Germline V CDR1 and CDR2: MDHEN, SYDVKM. CDR3 length equals 13 residues. The CDR3 region has the DNA TGTGCCAGCAGGGACAGAATCAATCAGCCCCAGCATTTT. This sequence encodes CASRDRINQPQHF. The full variable domain, in which reference TRBV28 and TRBJ1-5 provide the parts outside the CDR3, is DVKVTQSSRYLVKRTGEKVFLECVQDMDHENMFWYRQDPGLGLRLIYFSYDVKMKEKGDIPEGYSVSREKKERFSLILESASTNQTSMYLCASRDRINQPQHFGDGTRLSIL.

This clonotype was counted ten times or more. The chain links TRBV9 to TRBJ2-2, with D perhaps matching TRBD1 (5 bases). The CDR3 has 13 amino acids. Between the trimmed V and J ends, which lost 6 bases and 0 bases, there was a span of 6 bases. Germline-derived CDR1 and CDR2 are SGDLS and YYNGEE. The CDR3: CASTTANTGELFF. In nucleotides, the CDR3 is TGTGCCAGCACGACAGCGAACACCGGGGAGCTGTTTTTT.

The chain combines TRBV7-9 with TRBJ1-2, with TRBD1 as a possible D gene (5 bases). The germline CDR1 and CDR2 sequences are SEHNR and FQNEAQ (reference sequence). V lost 6 bases, J lost 7 bases, and 12 bases lay in between. This CDR3 comprises 12 residues. CDR3 region: CASSRRDSGYTF. The CDR3 coding sequence is TGTGCCAGCAGTAGGAGGGACTCTGGCTACACCTTC.

This clonotype was seen repeatedly, ten times or more. This chain connects TRBV5-6 to TRBJ2-4; TRBD2 might be the D (5 bases). This CDR3 contains 17 residues. From germline, CDR1 is SGHDT and CDR2 YYEEEE. Trimming took off 1 base at V and 2 bases at J, with 16 bases between the two ends. This CDR3 reads CASSLLSVAGTKNIQYF. CDR3 nucleotides: TGTGCCAGCAGCTTGTTATCTGTAGCCGGGACCAAAAACATTCAGTACTTC. Drawing the rest from reference TRBV5-6 and TRBJ2-4, the complete variable domain is DAGVTQSPTHLIKTRGQQVTLRCSPKSGHDTVSWYQQALGQGPQFIFQYYEEEERQRGNFPDRFSGHQFPNYSSELNVNALLLGDSALYLCASSLLSVAGTKNIQYFGAGTRLSVL.

This clonotype showed up many times. The chain has TRBV7-8 and TRBJ1-4; D remains ambiguous. Trimming left V 2 bases short and J 8 bases short, with 12 bases between. The germline V gene encodes CDR1 SGHVS and CDR2 FQNEAQ. CDR3 size: 14 residues. CDR3 bases: TGTGCCAGCAGCTTACACGGGCTTCGAGAAAAACTGTTTTTT. This sequence encodes CASSLHGLREKLFF.

The rearrangement uses TRBV7-2 and TRBJ1-2; weak D call: TRBD1 (6 bases). The germline V gene encodes CDR1 SGHTA and CDR2 FQGNSA. This CDR3 has 12 amino acids. V lost 8 bases, J lost 4 bases, and 11 bases lay in between. CDR3 in DNA: TGTGCCAGCGCCGACAGGTTCTATGGCTACACCTTC. Its translation: CASADRFYGYTF.

This clonotype was seen ten or more times. The rearrangement joins TRBV24-1 to TRBJ1-1; D gene unclear. The germline V gene has CDR1 KGHDR and CDR2 SFDVKD. The CDR3 covers 13 residues. Trimming removed 5 bases at V and 5 bases at J, with 11 bases between. CDR3 region: CATSASRRTEAFF. CDR3 DNA sequence: TGTGCCACCAGTGCGTCAAGGAGGACTGAAGCTTTCTTT.

The chain carries TRBV28 and TRBJ2-1; D unclear. The CDR3 sequence is 16 residues long. Germline CDR1 MDHEN, CDR2 SYDVKM. The ends were cut back, 2 bases at V and 1 base at J, with 12 bases in the middle. The CDR3 DNA reads as TGTGCCAGCAGTTTAGGCAGAAGTCGTTCCTACAATGAGCAGTTCTTC. This gives the protein CASSLGRSRSYNEQFF.

This clonotype came up a few times. V usage is TRBV6-2 or TRBV6-3 and J usage is TRBJ2-1; no definite D call. Per germline, CDR1 MNHEY and CDR2 SVGEGT. CDR3 size: 14 residues. The V end lost 1 base, the J end lost 5 bases, and 9 bases lay between the germline ends. The CDR3 sequence: CASSYWGGHNEQFF. Written as DNA, the CDR3 is TGTGCCAGCAGTTACTGGGGTGGGCACAATGAGCAGTTCTTC.

This clonotype was counted only a few times. V usage is TRBV7-9 and J usage is TRBJ2-1, with 16 positions matching TRBD2. The CDR3 length is 17 residues. Germline V gene lookup returns CDR1 SEHNR and CDR2 FQNEAQ (reference sequence). V dropped 3 bases and J dropped 15; count of bases not matched to a gene: 14. CDR3 protein: CASSLRGLAGGPGVGFF. Written as DNA, the CDR3 is TGTGCCAGCAGCTTGAGGGGACTAGCGGGAGGGCCCGGTGTTGGGTTCTTC. The variable domain in full, with the rest retrieved from reference TRBV7-9 and TRBJ2-1, is DTGVSQNPRHKITKRGQNVTFRCDPISEHNRLYWYRQTLGQGPEFLTYFQNEAQLEKSRLLSDRFSAERPKGSFSTLEIQRTEQGDSAMYLCASSLRGLAGGPGVGFFGPGTRLTVL.

In its sample, this clonotype was seen many times. The germline gene is not matched at one end of the junction; a read error may be the cause. The chain has TRBV12-3 or TRBV12-4 and TRBJ1-1; D unresolved. The CDR3 runs 11 residues. In DNA, the CDR3 is TGTGCCAGCAGCGGACGTTCGGCCCGCTTTTTT. This encodes CASSGRSARFF.

A few counts support this clonotype. The chain uses TRBV6-1 and TRBJ2-7; the D is unclear. Trimming took off 6 bases at V and 4 bases at J, with 13 bases between the two ends. The CDR3 is 13 amino acids. Germline-derived CDR1 and CDR2 are MNHNS and SASEGT. CDR3: CASRPAQAYEQYF. The CDR3, as DNA: TGTGCCAGCAGACCAGCTCAAGCGTACGAGCAGTACTTC.

This clonotype was picked up many times. V gene TRBV5-1 combines with J gene TRBJ2-3; TRBD2 aligns across 13 bases. V trimming: 0 bases; J trimming: 4 bases; junction bases outside the gene matches: 5. Germline V gene data show CDR1 as SGHRS and CDR2 as YFSETQ. This CDR3 is 17 amino acids long. As DNA, the CDR3 is TGCGCCAGCAGCTTGGGTGGACTAGCGGGGGTGGCAGATACGCAGTATTTT. Translation: CASSLGGLAGVADTQYF. The variable domain in full, with the rest retrieved from reference TRBV5-1 and TRBJ2-3, is KAGVTQTPRYLIKTRGQQVTLSCSPISGHRSVSWYQQTPGQGLQFLFEYFSETQRNKGNFPGRFSGRQFSNSRSEMNVSTLELGDSALYLCASSLGGLAGVADTQYFGPGTRLTVL.

The chain carries TRBV18 and TRBJ2-1; 8 nucleotides agree with TRBD1. The J call may be faulty, since TRBJ2-5 better matches the DNA end. This CDR3 has 16 residues. CDR1 and CDR2 from the germline V gene are KGHSH and LQKENI. CDR3 coding DNA: TGTGCCAGCTCACGAAAGGGACAGGTGTTCCCGGGGACCCAGTACTTC. This sequence encodes CASSRKGQVFPGTQYF.

This clonotype was seen repeatedly, ten times or more. The chain carries TRBV5-8 and TRBJ2-4, with D tentatively TRBD1 (6 bases). Trimming pared 4 bases from V and 7 bases from J, leaving 18 bases between. Germline V gene sequence: CDR1 SGHTS, CDR2 YDEGEE. The CDR3 is made up of 15 amino acids. The CDR3 region has the DNA TGTGCCAGCAGCGCCCAGGGTACGAGGGGGAACATTCAGTACTTC. The encoded protein is CASSAQGTRGNIQYF.

In its sample, this clonotype was seen many times. V usage is TRBV6-1 and J usage is TRBJ2-7; 11 bases map to TRBD1. This CDR3 contains 15 residues. V was pared by 4 bases and J by 0 bases, with 2 bases of the junction left unmatched. The V gene's germline CDR1 is MNHNS and CDR2 SASEGT. The CDR3 bases are TGTGCCAGCAGTGCCGGACAGGGGGCCTCCTACGAGCAGTACTTC. It translates to CASSAGQGASYEQYF.